This TCR beta chain emerged from a study of human thymus T cells. Broader study findings: An apparent bias in V and J gene usage was seen in thymic and blood repertoires.

The CDR3 is made up of 17 amino acids. Trimming took 3 bases from V and 0 from J, leaving 15 bases between them. Germline V gene data show CDR1 as MDHEN and CDR2 as SYDVKM. Corrective surgery for congenital heart defects was being performed on the healthy Finnish infants who were the donors. Four of the eight donors gave roughly 0.45-1 mL blood during surgery. TCRdb keeps only in-frame clones here, not all; method: immunoSEQ multiplex PCR. The table has more than 45,000 clones, nearly 95% seen once. With regard to this clone: What it binds is unknown.

This clonotype was obtained from a boy under two years old with a congenital heart defect but otherwise immunologically healthy. The sequencing sample was made of blood. V usage is TRBV28 and J usage is TRBJ1-5; the D gene is possibly TRBD1 (5 bases). The CDR3 bases are TGTGCCAGCAGTTTCCTTGGGGCTAGGGGTAGCAATCAGCCCCAGCATTTT. Translating it yields CASSFLGARGSNQPQHF.